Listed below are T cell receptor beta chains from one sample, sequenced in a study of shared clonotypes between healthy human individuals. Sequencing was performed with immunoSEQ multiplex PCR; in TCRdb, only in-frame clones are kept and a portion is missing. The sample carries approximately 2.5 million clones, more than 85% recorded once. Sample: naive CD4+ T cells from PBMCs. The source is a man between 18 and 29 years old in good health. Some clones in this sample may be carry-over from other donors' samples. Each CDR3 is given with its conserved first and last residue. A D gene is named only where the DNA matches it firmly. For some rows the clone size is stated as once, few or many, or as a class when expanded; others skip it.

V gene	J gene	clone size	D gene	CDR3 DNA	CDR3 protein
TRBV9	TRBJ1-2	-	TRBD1	TGTGCCAGCAGCCCGGACAGGGCTTATGGCTACACCTTC	CASSPDRAYGYTF
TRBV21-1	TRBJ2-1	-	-	TGTGCCAGCAGCAGAGGAACTAGCGGGAGGAGGAACAATGAGCAGTTCTTC	CASSRGTSGRRNNEQFF
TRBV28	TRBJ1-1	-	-	TGTGCCAGCAGCCCTCCCCCATACTTACTGAACACTGAAGCTTTCTTT	CASSPPPYLLNTEAFF
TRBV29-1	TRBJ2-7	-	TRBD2	TGCAGCGTTGTTTATGGAGGGGAGGGTTCCTACGAGCAGTACTTC	CSVVYGGEGSYEQYF
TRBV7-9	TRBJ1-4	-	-	TGTGCCAGCGGTCGCGCTAATGAAAAACTGTTTTTT	CASGRANEKLFF
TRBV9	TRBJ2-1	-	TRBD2	TGTGCCAGCACCCCCGGGACTAGCGGGTCCAATGAGCAGTTCTTC	CASTPGTSGSNEQFF
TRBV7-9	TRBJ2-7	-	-	TGTGCCAGCAGCCGGGATTCCCAATCCCACGAGCAGTACTTC	CASSRDSQSHEQYF
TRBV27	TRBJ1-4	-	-	TGTGCCAGCCGAAGACGGGTCACAACTAATGAAAAACTGTTTTTT	CASRRRVTTNEKLFF
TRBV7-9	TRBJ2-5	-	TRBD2	TGTGCCAGCAGACTAGCGGGAGGGCCGGAGACCCAGTACTTC	CASRLAGGPETQYF
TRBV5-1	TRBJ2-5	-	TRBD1	TGCGCCAGCAGCGACGGACAGGGGGCCCAAGAGACCCAGTACTTC	CASSDGQGAQETQYF
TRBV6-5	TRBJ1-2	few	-	TGTGCCAGCAGTGGGATAGGCTATGGCTACACCTTC	CASSGIGYGYTF
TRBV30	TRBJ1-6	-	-	TGTGCCTGGAGCCGATTTAATTCACCCCTCCACTTT	CAWSRFNSPLHF
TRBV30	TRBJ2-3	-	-	TGTGCCTGGAGTGTTAGTCTGAACACAGATACGCAGTATTTT	CAWSVSLNTDTQYF
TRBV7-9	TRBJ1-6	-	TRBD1	TGTGCCAGCAGTTCCGGGACAGGGGCTTCTCCCCTCCACTTT	CASSSGTGASPLHF
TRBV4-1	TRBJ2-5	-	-	TGCGCCAGCAGCCAAGATTTACCCGGGGCGCCTAAAGAGACCCAGTACTTC	CASSQDLPGAPKETQYF
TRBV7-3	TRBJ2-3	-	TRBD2	TGTGCCAGCAGCTACGTAGGGAGGGTAGATACGCAGTATTTT	CASSYVGRVDTQYF
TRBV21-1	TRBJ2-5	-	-	TGTGCCAGCAAAAGGACAGGGGGAGAGACCCAGTACTTC	CASKRTGGETQYF
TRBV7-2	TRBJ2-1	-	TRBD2	TGTGCCAGCAGCTTAGGCGGGAGGTCTTACAATGAGCAGTTCTTC	CASSLGGRSYNEQFF
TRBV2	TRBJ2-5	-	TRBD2	TGTGCCAGCAGATCTAGCGGGGTAACAAGAGAGGCCCAGTACTTC	CASRSSGVTREAQYF
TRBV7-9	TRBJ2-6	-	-	TGTGCCAGCAGCCAATCTGGGGCCAACGTCCTGACTTTC	CASSQSGANVLTF
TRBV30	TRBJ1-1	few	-	TGTGCCTGGACGATGGGACATCCCTGGTGGCGGAACACTGAAGCTTTCTTT	CAWTMGHPWWRNTEAFF
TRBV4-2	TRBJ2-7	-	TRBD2	TGTGCCAGCAGCCGGACTAGCGAGGATGCCTACGAGCAGTACTTC	CASSRTSEDAYEQYF
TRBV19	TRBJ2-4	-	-	TGTGCCAGTAGTCAGACAGGTGGGGGGAACATTCAGTACTTC	CASSQTGGGNIQYF
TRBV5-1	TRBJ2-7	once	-	TGCGCCAGCAGCTTGAAAGGTAACGAGCAGTACTTC	CASSLKGNEQYF
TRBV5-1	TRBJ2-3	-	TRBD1	TGCGCCAGCAGTCCACAGGGGGATACGCAGTATTTT	CASSPQGDTQYF
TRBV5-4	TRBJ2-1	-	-	TGTGCCAGCAGCTTGGCCGGGACTCCGAATGAGCAGTTCTTC	CASSLAGTPNEQFF
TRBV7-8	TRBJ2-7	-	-	TGTGCCAGCAGCCCAGGGCCACAGGGCCCCTACGAGCAGTACTTC	CASSPGPQGPYEQYF
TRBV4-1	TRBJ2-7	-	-	TGCGCCAGCAGCCAAGATGGCCGGATGGTCTACGAGCAGTACTTC	CASSQDGRMVYEQYF
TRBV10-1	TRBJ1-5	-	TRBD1	TGCGCCAGCAGTGAGACAGGGGGCGGGAATCAGCCCCAGCATTTT	CASSETGGGNQPQHF
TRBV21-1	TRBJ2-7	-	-	TGTGCCAGCAGCAAAAGGCTCAGGTCAAGGGACATCCCCACCTACGAGCAGTACTTC	CASSKRLRSRDIPTYEQYF
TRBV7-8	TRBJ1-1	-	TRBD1	TGTGCCAGCAGCCTTGGACAGGTGGCTGAAGCTTTCTTT	CASSLGQVAEAFF
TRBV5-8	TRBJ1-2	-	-	TGTGCCAGCAGCCAAATTAACTATGGCTACACCTTC	CASSQINYGYTF
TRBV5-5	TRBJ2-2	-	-	TGTGCCAGCAGCTTGGTAGCCGGGGAGCTGTTTTTT	CASSLVAGELFF
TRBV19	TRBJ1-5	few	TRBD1	TGTGCCAGTAGTACCGGGACAGGGTTACTTCAGCCCCAGCATTTT	CASSTGTGLLQPQHF
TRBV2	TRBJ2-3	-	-	TGTGCCAGCAGTAGGGCCGTAATGGCCCAGGGAGGAGGCACAGATACGCAGTATTTT	CASSRAVMAQGGGTDTQYF
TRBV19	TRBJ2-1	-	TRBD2	TGTGCCAGTAGTACTCTAGCGGGAGTGGGGGAGCAGTTCTTC	CASSTLAGVGEQFF
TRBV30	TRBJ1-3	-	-	TGTGCCTGGAGTGACAGAAGCTCTGGAAACACCATATATTTT	CAWSDRSSGNTIYF
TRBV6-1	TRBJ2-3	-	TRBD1	TGTGCCAGCAGGGGACAGGGGGGTACAGATACGCAGTATTTT	CASRGQGGTDTQYF
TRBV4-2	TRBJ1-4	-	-	TGTGCCAGCAGCCAGATGGGGCGGGGGATGGTGTTTTTT	CASSQMGRGMVFF
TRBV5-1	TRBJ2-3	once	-	TGCGCCAGCAGCTTGGGGAGCCATTTTAGCACAGATACGCAGTATTTT	CASSLGSHFSTDTQYF
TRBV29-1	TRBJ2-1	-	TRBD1	TGCAGCGTCGCCTCCGGGACAGGGTCCTACAATGAGCAGTTCTTC	CSVASGTGSYNEQFF
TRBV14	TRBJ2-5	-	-	TGTGCCAGCAGTCGGGGCCTAGAGACCCAGTACTTC	CASSRGLETQYF
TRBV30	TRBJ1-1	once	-	TGTGCCTGGAGTTCAGGGGTGCCTGAAGCTTTCTTT	CAWSSGVPEAFF
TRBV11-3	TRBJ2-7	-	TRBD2	TGTGCCAGCAGGTATACTAGCGGATCCTACGAGCAGTACTTC	CASRYTSGSYEQYF
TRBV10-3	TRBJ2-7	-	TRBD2	TGTGCCATCAGTGATATCGTGACTAGCGGGAGAGTTGGCTACGAGCAGTACTTC	CAISDIVTSGRVGYEQYF
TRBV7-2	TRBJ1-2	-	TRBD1	TGTGCCAGCAGCCCCGGCACAGGGGTCTATGGCTACACCTTC	CASSPGTGVYGYTF
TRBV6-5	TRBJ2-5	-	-	TGTGCCAGCAGTTACTCGCTAGCCGGGGCCCAAGAGACCCAGTACTTC	CASSYSLAGAQETQYF
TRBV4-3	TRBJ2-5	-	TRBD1	TGCGCCAGCAGCCAAAGGGGGCGCGAGACCCAGTACTTC	CASSQRGRETQYF
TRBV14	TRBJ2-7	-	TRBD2	TGTGCCAGCACCCAGACTAGCGGGTACTCCTACGAGCAGTACTTC	CASTQTSGYSYEQYF